This TCR beta chain was retrieved from a study of STAT5B mutations in CD4+ large granular lymphocyte leukemia. The overall study: The CDR3 'QG' motif was associated with a particular HLA allele among healthy donors. Study results and caveats: Top patient clones used TRBV06 genes more often: 8/27 versus 2/35 in controls. Main leukemic clonotypes were patient-specific, but roughly 26% appeared at low frequency elsewhere.

The CDR3 contains 15 residues. Germline V gene sequence: CDR1 SGDLS, CDR2 YYNGEE. V was clipped by 0 bases and J by 10 bases, with 16 bases between them. Comments on this clone: Its cognate antigen is unknown.

Method: immunoSEQ multiplex PCR; TCRdb's copy keeps in-frame clones and lacks some. The sample has roughly 48,000 clones; about 70% are singletons. Buffy coats from healthy blood donors served as controls. This TCR was recovered from a human donor in good health. The V gene is TRBV9, the J gene TRBJ1-4, with D unclear. Input material: CD4+ T cells from blood buffy coats. Here the CDR3 reads CASSVDGGEAGKLFF. CDR3 sequence (DNA): TGTGCCAGCAGCGTAGACGGTGGGGAGGCTGGAAAACTGTTTTTT.